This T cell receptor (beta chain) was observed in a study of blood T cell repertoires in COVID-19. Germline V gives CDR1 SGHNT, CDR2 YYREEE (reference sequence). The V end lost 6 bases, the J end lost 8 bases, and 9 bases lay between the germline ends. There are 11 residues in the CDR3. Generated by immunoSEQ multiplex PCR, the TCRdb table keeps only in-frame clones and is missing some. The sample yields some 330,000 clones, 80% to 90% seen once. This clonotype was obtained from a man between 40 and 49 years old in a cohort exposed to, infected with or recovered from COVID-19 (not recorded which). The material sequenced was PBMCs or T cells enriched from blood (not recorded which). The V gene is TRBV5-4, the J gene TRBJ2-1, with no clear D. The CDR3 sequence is CASNLADEQFF. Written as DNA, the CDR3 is TGTGCCAGCAATTTAGCTGATGAGCAGTTCTTC.